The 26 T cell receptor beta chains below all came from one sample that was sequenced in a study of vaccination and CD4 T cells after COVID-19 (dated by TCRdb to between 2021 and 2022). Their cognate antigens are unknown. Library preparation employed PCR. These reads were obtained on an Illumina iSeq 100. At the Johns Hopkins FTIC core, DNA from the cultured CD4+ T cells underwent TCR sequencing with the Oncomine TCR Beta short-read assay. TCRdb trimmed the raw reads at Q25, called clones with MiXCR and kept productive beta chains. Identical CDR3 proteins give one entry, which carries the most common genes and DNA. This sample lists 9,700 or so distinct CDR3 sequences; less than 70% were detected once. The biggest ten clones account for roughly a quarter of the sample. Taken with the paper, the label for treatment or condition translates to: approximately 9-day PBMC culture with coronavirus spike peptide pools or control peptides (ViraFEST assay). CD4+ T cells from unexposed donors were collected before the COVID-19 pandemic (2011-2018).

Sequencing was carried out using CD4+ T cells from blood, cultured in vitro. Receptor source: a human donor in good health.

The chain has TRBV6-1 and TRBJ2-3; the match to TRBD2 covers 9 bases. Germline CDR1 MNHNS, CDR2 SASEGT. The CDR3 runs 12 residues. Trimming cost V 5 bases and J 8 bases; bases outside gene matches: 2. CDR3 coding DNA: TGTGCCAGCAGTCCGACTAGCGGTACGCAGTATTTT. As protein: CASSPTSGTQYF.

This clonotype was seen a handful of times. The CDR3 bases are TGCAGTGCTAGAGATCTGGGGGGACGACGGGACACCATATATTTT. Residues: CSARDLGGRRDTIYF. V and J are TRBV20-1 and TRBJ1-3; possible D gene TRBD1, 5 bases. This CDR3 has 15 residues. The germline CDR1 and CDR2 sequences are DFQATT and SNEGSKA (reference sequence). V shed 0 bases and J shed 8 bases, with 17 bases lying between them.

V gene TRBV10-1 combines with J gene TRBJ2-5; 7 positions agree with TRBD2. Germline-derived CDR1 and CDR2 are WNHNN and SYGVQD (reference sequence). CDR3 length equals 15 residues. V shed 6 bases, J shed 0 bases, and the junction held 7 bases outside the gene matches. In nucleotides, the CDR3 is TGCGCCAGCAGCGACACGCTAGCGGACCAAGAGACCCAGTACTTC. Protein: CASSDTLADQETQYF.

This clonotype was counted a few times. The CDR3 reads CASGTGGRTQETQYF. CDR3 DNA: TGTGCCAGCGGGACAGGGGGCAGAACCCAAGAGACCCAGTACTTC. The chain has TRBV11-2 and TRBJ2-5; 12 bases are a match to TRBD1. This CDR3 spans 15 amino acids. The V gene end was trimmed by 8 bases and the J gene end by 1 base; junction bases not matched to a gene: 5. Germline values: CDR1 SGHAT, CDR2 FQNNGV.

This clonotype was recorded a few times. This CDR3 is CASSLGEAYGYTF. CDR3 bases: TGTGCCAGCAGCTTAGGGGAGGCCTATGGCTACACCTTC. V gene TRBV11-2 combines with J gene TRBJ1-2; D unresolved. The CDR3 spans 13 residues. The germline V and J ends were trimmed by 1 base and 4 bases, with 7 bases remaining between them. Germline CDR1 is SGHAT and CDR2 is FQNNGV.

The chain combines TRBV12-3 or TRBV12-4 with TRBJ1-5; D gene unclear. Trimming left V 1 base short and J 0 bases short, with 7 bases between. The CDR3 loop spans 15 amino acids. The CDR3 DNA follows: TGTGCCAGCAGTTTAGAGAGCCCTAGCAATCAGCCCCAGCATTTT. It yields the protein CASSLESPSNQPQHF.

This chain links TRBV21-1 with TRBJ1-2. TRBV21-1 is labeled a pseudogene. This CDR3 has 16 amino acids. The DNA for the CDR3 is TGTGCCAGCAGCAAACGTCGGACCAAGGTTAGCTATGGCTACACCTTC. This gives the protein CASSKRRTKVSYGYTF.

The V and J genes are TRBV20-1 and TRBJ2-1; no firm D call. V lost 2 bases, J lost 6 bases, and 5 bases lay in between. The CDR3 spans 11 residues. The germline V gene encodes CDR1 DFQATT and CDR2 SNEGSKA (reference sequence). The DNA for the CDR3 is TGCAGTGCTAGACGGAGCAATGAGCAGTTCTTC. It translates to CSARRSNEQFF.

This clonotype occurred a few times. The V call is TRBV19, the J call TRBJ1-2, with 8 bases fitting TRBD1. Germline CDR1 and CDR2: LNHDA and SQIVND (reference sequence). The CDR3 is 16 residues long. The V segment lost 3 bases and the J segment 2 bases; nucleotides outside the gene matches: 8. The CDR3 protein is CASSITTGVINYGYTF. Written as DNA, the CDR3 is TGTGCCAGTAGTATTACGACAGGGGTAATCAACTATGGCTACACCTTC.

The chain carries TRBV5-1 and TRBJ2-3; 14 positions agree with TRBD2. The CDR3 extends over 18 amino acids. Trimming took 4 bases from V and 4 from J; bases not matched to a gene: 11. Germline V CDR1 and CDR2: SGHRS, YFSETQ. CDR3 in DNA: TGCGCCAGCAGCCAGACGACTAGCGGGAGGGCCGGCGCAGATACGCAGTATTTT. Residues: CASSQTTSGRAGADTQYF.

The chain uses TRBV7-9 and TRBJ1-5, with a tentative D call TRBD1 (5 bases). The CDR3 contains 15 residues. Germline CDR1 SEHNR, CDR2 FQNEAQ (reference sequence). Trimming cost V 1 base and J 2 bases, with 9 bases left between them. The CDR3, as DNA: TGTGCCAGCAGCTTAGGGGGGTCTGGCAATCAGCCCCAGCATTTT. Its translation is CASSLGGSGNQPQHF.

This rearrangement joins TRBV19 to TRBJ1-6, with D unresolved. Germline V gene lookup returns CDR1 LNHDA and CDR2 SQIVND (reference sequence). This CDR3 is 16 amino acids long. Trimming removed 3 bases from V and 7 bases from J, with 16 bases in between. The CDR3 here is CASSIGWWGNNSPLHF. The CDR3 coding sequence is TGTGCCAGTAGTATTGGATGGTGGGGAAACAATTCACCCCTCCACTTT.

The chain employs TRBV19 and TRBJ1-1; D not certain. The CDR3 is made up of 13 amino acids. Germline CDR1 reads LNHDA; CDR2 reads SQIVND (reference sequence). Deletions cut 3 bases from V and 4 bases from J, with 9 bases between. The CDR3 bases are TGTGCCAGTAGTATTTCGGGGTTCACTGAAGCTTTCTTT. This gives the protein CASSISGFTEAFF. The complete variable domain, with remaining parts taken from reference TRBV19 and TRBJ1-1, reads DGGITQSPKYLFRKEGQNVTLSCEQNLNHDAMYWYRQDPGQGLRLIYYSQIVNDFQKGDIAEGYSVSREKKESFPLTVTSAQKNPTAFYLCASSISGFTEAFFGQGTRLTVV.

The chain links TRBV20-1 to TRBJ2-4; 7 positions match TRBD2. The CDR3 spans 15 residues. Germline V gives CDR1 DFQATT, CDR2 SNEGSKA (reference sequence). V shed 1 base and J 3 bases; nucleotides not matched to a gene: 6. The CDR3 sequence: CSARVGLADKNIQYF. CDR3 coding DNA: TGCAGTGCTAGAGTGGGGCTAGCGGACAAAAACATTCAGTACTTC.

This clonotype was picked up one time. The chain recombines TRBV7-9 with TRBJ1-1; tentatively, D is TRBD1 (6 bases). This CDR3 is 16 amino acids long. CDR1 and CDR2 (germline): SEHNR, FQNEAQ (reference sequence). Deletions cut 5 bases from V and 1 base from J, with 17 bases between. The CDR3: CASSPRWGQGNTEAFF. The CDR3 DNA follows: TGTGCCAGCAGCCCGCGGTGGGGGCAAGGGAACACTGAAGCTTTCTTT.

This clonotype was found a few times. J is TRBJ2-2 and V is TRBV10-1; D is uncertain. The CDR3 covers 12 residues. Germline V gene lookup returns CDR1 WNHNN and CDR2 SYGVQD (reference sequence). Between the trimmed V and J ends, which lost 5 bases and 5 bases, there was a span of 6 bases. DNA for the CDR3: TGCGCCAGCAGTTTTAGTACCGGGGAGCTGTTTTTT. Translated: CASSFSTGELFF.

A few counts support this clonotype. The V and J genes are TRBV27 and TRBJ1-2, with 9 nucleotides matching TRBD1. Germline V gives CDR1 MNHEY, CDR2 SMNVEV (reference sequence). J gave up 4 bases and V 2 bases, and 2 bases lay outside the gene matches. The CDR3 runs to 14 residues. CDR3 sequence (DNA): TGTGCCAGCAGTTTAGGGACAGGGCCCTATGGCTACACCTTC. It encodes CASSLGTGPYGYTF.

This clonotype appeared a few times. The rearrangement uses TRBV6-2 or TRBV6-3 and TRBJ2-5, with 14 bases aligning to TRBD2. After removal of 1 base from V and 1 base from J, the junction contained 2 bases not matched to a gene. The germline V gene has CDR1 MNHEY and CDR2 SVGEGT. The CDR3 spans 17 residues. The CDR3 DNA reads TGTGCCAGCAGTTACTGGACTAGCGGGGGGATCCAAGAGACCCAGTACTTC. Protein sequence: CASSYWTSGGIQETQYF.

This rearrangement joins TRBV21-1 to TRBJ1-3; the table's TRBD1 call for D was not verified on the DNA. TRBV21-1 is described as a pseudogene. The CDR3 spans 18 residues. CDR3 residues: CASSSVSRGFDSGNTIYF. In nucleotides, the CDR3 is TGTGCCAGCAGCAGCGTGTCGCGGGGCTTTGACTCTGGAAACACCATATATTTT.

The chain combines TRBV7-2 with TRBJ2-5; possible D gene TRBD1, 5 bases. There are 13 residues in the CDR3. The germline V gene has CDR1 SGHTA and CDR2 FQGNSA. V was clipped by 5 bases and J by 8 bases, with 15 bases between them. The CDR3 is CASSPGPQGTQYF. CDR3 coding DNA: TGTGCCAGCAGCCCCGGCCCCCAGGGTACCCAGTACTTC. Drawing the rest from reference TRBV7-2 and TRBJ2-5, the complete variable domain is GAGVSQSPSNKVTEKGKDVELRCDPISGHTALYWYRQSLGQGLEFLIYFQGNSAPDKSGLPSDRFSAERTGGSVSTLTIQRTQQEDSAVYLCASSPGPQGTQYFGPGTRLLVL.

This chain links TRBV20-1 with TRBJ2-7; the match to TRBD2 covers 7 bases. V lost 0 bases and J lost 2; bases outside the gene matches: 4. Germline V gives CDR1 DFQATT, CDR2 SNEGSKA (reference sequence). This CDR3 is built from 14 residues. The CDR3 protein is CSARDHRGAYEQYF. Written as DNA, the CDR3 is TGCAGTGCTAGAGATCACCGGGGGGCCTACGAGCAGTACTTC.

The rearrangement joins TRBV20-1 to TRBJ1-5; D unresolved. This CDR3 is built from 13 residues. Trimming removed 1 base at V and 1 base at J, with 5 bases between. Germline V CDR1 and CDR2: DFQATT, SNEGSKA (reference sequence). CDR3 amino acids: CSARAESNQPQHF. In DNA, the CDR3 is TGCAGTGCTAGAGCGGAGAGCAATCAGCCCCAGCATTTT.

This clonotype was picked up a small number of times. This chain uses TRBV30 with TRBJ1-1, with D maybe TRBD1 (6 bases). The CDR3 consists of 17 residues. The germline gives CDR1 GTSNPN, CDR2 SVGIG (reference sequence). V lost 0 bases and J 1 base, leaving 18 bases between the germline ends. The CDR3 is CAWSVRGRRGRNTEAFF. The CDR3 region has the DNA TGTGCCTGGAGTGTACGGGGGAGGAGGGGGAGGAACACTGAAGCTTTCTTT.

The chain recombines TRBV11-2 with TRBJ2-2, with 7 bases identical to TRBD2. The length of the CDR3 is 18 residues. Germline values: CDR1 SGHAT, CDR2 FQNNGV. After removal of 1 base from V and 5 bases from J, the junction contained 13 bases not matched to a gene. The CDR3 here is CASSLVVASGARTGELFF. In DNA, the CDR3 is TGTGCCAGCAGCTTAGTAGTCGCCAGCGGGGCCCGGACCGGGGAGCTGTTTTTT.

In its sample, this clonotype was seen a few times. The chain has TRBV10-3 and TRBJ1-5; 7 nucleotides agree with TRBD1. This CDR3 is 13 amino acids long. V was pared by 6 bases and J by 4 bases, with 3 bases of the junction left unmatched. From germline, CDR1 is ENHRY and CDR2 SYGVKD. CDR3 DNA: TGTGCCATCAGCGACAGGGTGAATCAGCCCCAGCATTTT. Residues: CAISDRVNQPQHF.

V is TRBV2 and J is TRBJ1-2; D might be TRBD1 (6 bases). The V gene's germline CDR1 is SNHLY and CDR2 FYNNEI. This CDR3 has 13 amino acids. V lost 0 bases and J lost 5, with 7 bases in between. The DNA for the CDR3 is TGTGCCAGCAGTGAAGCAACAGGGTATGGCTACACCTTC. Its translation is CASSEATGYGYTF.